One and the same sample provided the 20 T cell receptor beta chains below, sequenced in a study of blood T cell repertoires in COVID-19. The protocol was immunoSEQ multiplex PCR, while the TCRdb copy is restricted to in-frame clones and leaves out a portion. The sample has 150,000 to 200,000 clones, 70% to 90% seen once. The sample taken for sequencing was PBMCs or T cells enriched from blood (not recorded which). The receptors derive from a man between 35 and 55 years old who had recovered from COVID-19.

The rearrangement uses TRBV7-2 and TRBJ1-6; D gene unclear. CDR1 and CDR2 from the germline V gene are SGHTA and FQGNSA. This CDR3 is built from 15 residues. V was shortened by 3 bases and J by 7 bases, with 13 bases between the two germline ends. CDR3 DNA: TGTGCCAGCAGCTTCGGCGGGGTCGAAAATTCACCCCTCCACTTT. It is translated as CASSFGGVENSPLHF.

The chain combines TRBV13 with TRBJ2-3; TRBD1 agrees at 8 bases. The CDR3 has 17 residues. Looked up from germline, CDR1 is PRHDT and CDR2 is FYEKMQ (reference sequence). V gave up 5 bases and J gave up 4 bases; unmatched junction bases: 14. The CDR3 region has the DNA TGTGCCAGCAGCCCCATCTTCGGACAGGGTCATTCAGATACGCAGTATTTT. Translated, it gives CASSPIFGQGHSDTQYF.

The chain combines TRBV11-2 with TRBJ2-3, with D maybe TRBD2 (6 bases). Germline CDR1 reads SGHAT; CDR2 reads FQNNGV. The CDR3 loop spans 13 amino acids. V gave up 4 bases and J gave up 4 bases, with 9 bases separating them. The CDR3, as DNA: TGTGCCAGCAGCTCACGGAGGGCAGATACGCAGTATTTT. Translation: CASSSRRADTQYF.

This chain links TRBV19 with TRBJ1-2; D may be TRBD1 (6 bases). CDR3 size: 13 residues. From germline, CDR1 is LNHDA and CDR2 SQIVND (reference sequence). The germline V and J ends were trimmed by 7 bases and 3 bases, with 12 bases remaining between them. CDR3 region: CASTAQGDYGYTF. CDR3 in DNA: TGTGCCAGTACCGCACAGGGAGACTATGGCTACACCTTC.

This chain connects TRBV19 to TRBJ1-4; D unclear. The CDR3 consists of 15 residues. The V end was cut by 4 bases, the J end by 2 bases, with 11 bases between. The germline CDR1 and CDR2 sequences are LNHDA and SQIVND (reference sequence). For the CDR3, the DNA is TGTGCCAGTAGTACCCTCACGGGGACTAATGAAAAACTGTTTTTT. As protein: CASSTLTGTNEKLFF.

The V call is TRBV13, the J call TRBJ2-5; D is perhaps TRBD2 (5 bases). The V end was cut by 2 bases, the J end by 2 bases, with 9 bases between. CDR3 size: 14 residues. CDR1 and CDR2 from the germline V gene are PRHDT and FYEKMQ (reference sequence). The CDR3 is CASSLLLVQETQYF. The DNA for the CDR3 is TGTGCCAGCAGCTTATTACTAGTGCAAGAGACCCAGTACTTC.

This clone was seen more than once but under ten times. The chain couples TRBV16 to TRBJ1-5; D is unresolved. CDR3 length: 16 residues. Germline V gene data show CDR1 as KGHSY and CDR2 as FQNENV. The ends were cut back, 3 bases at V and 4 bases at J, with 16 bases in the middle. The CDR3 nucleotides are TGTGCCAGCAGCCACCCGGGGATGGAGTCTAATCAGCCCCAGCATTTT. It specifies CASSHPGMESNQPQHF.

This chain uses TRBV5-8 with TRBJ2-5; D is ambiguous. V shed 0 bases and J shed 1 base, with 16 bases lying between them. The CDR3 contains 17 residues. Germline-derived CDR1 and CDR2 are SGHTS and YDEGEE. CDR3 in amino acids: CASSLGLGPRFQETQYF. The CDR3 coding sequence is TGTGCCAGCAGCTTGGGACTGGGTCCTAGATTCCAAGAGACCCAGTACTTC.

This chain joins TRBV11-3 and TRBJ2-5; D remains unclear. The CDR3 runs 14 residues. Germline V gene data show CDR1 as SGHNT and CDR2 as YENEEA. The ends were cut back, 1 base at V and 7 bases at J, with 13 bases in the middle. The CDR3 coding sequence is TGTGCCAGCAGCTTAGGTGTCCCAAGAGCGACCCAGTACTTC. Translated, it gives CASSLGVPRATQYF.

V is TRBV7-6 and J is TRBJ2-1, with TRBD2 identical over 12 bases. Per the germline V gene, CDR1 is SGHVS and CDR2 is FNYEAQ. The V gene end was trimmed by 5 bases and the J gene end by 6 bases; junction bases not matched to a gene: 5. The CDR3 runs to 15 residues. DNA for the CDR3: TGTGCCAGCAGCGCACAACTAGCGGGGGGCAATGAGCAGTTCTTC. Protein: CASSAQLAGGNEQFF.

This chain connects TRBV19 to TRBJ1-4; D gene unclear. The V end lost 7 bases, the J end lost 4 bases, and 4 bases lay between the germline ends. Germline V CDR1 and CDR2: LNHDA, SQIVND (reference sequence). The CDR3 totals 11 residues. CDR3 region: CASNFNEKLFF. CDR3 DNA: TGTGCCAGTAACTTTAATGAAAAACTGTTTTTT.

The chain has TRBV24-1 and TRBJ1-2, with D perhaps matching TRBD1 (5 bases). This CDR3 region has 14 residues. Deletions cut 3 bases from V and 7 bases from J, with 14 bases between. Germline CDR1 and CDR2: KGHDR and SFDVKD. The chain's CDR3 is CATSDPQGGRGYTF. The CDR3 DNA reads as TGTGCCACCAGTGATCCCCAGGGCGGCCGTGGCTACACCTTC.

The chain has TRBV20-1 and TRBJ1-1, with D unclear. The germline gives CDR1 DFQATT, CDR2 SNEGSKA (reference sequence). The CDR3 consists of 11 residues. Trimming removed 5 bases from V and 0 bases from J, with 4 bases in between. The CDR3 coding sequence is TGCAGTGCTCAGGTGAACACTGAAGCTTTCTTT. It is translated as CSAQVNTEAFF.

This chain joins TRBV7-6 and TRBJ2-3, with 11 bases that match TRBD2. Germline V gives CDR1 SGHVS, CDR2 FNYEAQ. The CDR3 has 16 amino acids. The junction had 8 bases not matched to a gene; V was cut back by 5 bases and J by 4 bases. CDR3 residues: CASSPLAGGGADTQYF. The CDR3 DNA is TGTGCCAGCAGCCCCCTAGCGGGGGGCGGGGCAGATACGCAGTATTTT. Drawing the rest from reference TRBV7-6 and TRBJ2-3, the complete variable domain is GAGVSQSPRYKVTKRGQDVALRCDPISGHVSLYWYRQALGQGPEFLTYFNYEAQQDKSGLPNDRFSAERPEGSISTLTIQRTEQRDSAMYRCASSPLAGGGADTQYFGPGTRLTVL.

The rearrangement joins TRBV5-1 to TRBJ2-7; perhaps TRBD2 as D (5 bases). This CDR3 region has 14 residues. From germline, CDR1 is SGHRS and CDR2 YFSETQ. V was shortened by 5 bases and J by 2 bases, with 14 bases between the two germline ends. CDR3 DNA sequence: TGCGCCAGCAGTCCGCGGGTATCAGCCTACGAGCAGTACGTC. Amino acid sequence: CASSPRVSAYEQYV.

V usage is TRBV6-6 and J usage is TRBJ1-1; D unresolved. CDR1 is MNHNY and CDR2 is SVGAGI in the germline V gene (reference sequence). The CDR3 is made up of 15 amino acids. V was cut by 5 bases and J by 1 base, with 14 bases left in between. CDR3 nucleotides: TGTGCCAGCAGTGGTACGCGGGAGGCGAACACTGAAGCTTTCTTT. It translates to CASSGTREANTEAFF.

On this clone itself: Since a much larger clone is just one base distant, this may be a read error. The same CDR3 also results from other DNA sequences found in this sample. The chain couples TRBV2 to TRBJ2-5, with TRBD2 matching over 13 bases. The CDR3 covers 16 residues. V shed 6 bases and J 2 bases; nucleotides not matched to a gene: 6. Per the germline V gene, CDR1 is SNHLY and CDR2 is FYNNEI. Written as DNA, the CDR3 is TGTGCCAGCAGCGCCAGACTAGCGGGGGGACAAGAGACCCAGTACTTC. Its protein is CASSARLAGGQETQYF.

This chain connects TRBV3-1 (or the pseudogene TRBV3-2) to TRBJ1-5; unclear D gene. Germline CDR1 and CDR2: LGHDT and YNNKEL (reference sequence). CDR3 length equals 14 residues. V shed 1 base and J shed 6 bases, with 10 bases lying between them. The CDR3 DNA follows: TGTGCCAGCAGCCAAGCCAAAGCGGGTCAGCCCCAGCATTTT. It codes for CASSQAKAGQPQHF.

The rearrangement joins TRBV13 to TRBJ1-2; 7 bases agree with TRBD1. Trimming took 1 base from V and 8 from J; bases not matched to a gene: 7. The V gene's germline CDR1 is PRHDT and CDR2 FYEKMQ (reference sequence). The CDR3 has 14 amino acids. The CDR3: CASSLDSGGLGYTF. The CDR3 nucleotides are TGTGCCAGCAGCTTAGATTCAGGGGGGTTAGGCTACACCTTC.

The chain joins TRBV7-6 to TRBJ1-5; 8 nucleotides match TRBD1. The V and J ends lost 1 base and 3 bases, in that order; junction bases with no gene match: 2. The V gene's germline CDR1 is SGHVS and CDR2 FNYEAQ. The CDR3 loop spans 15 amino acids. The DNA for the CDR3 is TGTGCCAGCAGCTTAGGACAGGGGAACAATCAGCCCCAGCATTTT. Translated: CASSLGQGNNQPQHF. Using reference TRBV7-6 and TRBJ1-5 for the parts outside the CDR3, the full variable domain is GAGVSQSPRYKVTKRGQDVALRCDPISGHVSLYWYRQALGQGPEFLTYFNYEAQQDKSGLPNDRFSAERPEGSISTLTIQRTEQRDSAMYRCASSLGQGNNQPQHFGDGTRLSIL.